The clone carrying this T cell receptor beta chain showed up just a few times. Antigen unknown. The record originates from a study of T-cell memory formation after mild COVID-19. CDR3 length equals 14 residues. Per germline, CDR1 DFQATT and CDR2 SNEGSKA (reference sequence). The V and J ends lost 2 bases and 0 bases respectively, with 8 bases between them. TCR alpha and TCR beta cDNA libraries with sample barcodes and UMIs came from 5'RACE using constant-segment primers. One entry per CDR3 protein results from TCRdb running MiXCR on the 5' RACE reads. The table has about 390,000 distinct CDR3 sequences, 21% seen once. General study results and limits: Confirmation of SARS-CoV-2 specificity was lacking for second-wave clones peaking day 37. Contracting clones, day 15 to 85, had balanced CD4/CD8, and later expanders favored CD4+.

The receptor was isolated from an adult woman who had mild COVID-19 (a few samples of this study predate the infection). Cell type and time point are not known. The chain is built from TRBV20-1 and TRBJ2-1; D is unclear. The material sequenced was PBMCs or a T cell subset sorted from them (not recorded which). For the CDR3, the DNA is TGCAGTGCTAGATCCCAGAGCTCCTACAATGAGCAGTTCTTC. Amino acid sequence: CSARSQSSYNEQFF.